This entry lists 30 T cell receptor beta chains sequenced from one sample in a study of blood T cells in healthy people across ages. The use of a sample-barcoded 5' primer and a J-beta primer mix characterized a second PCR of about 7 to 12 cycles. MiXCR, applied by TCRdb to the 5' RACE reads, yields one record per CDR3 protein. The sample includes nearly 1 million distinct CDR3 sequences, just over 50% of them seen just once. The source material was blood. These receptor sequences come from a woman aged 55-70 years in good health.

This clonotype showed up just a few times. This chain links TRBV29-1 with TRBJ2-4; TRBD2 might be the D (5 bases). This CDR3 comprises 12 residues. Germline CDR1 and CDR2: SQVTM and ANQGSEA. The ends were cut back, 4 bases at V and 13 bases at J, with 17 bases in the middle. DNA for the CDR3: TGCAGCGTTGGGCGGCGACCCGGGGAGCAGTACTTC. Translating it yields CSVGRRPGEQYF.

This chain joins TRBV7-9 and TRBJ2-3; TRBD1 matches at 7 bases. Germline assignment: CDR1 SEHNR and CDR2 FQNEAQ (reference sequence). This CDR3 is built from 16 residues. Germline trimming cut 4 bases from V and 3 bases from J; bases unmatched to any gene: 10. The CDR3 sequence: CASSYQDRLITDTQYF. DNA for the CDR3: TGTGCCAGCAGCTACCAGGACAGGCTAATAACAGATACGCAGTATTTT.

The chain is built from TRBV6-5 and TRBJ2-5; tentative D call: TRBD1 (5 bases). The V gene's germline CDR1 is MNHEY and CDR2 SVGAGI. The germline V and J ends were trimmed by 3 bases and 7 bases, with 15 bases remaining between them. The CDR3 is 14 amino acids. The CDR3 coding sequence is TGTGCCAGCAGTTATGGCCAGGGCAGAGGGACCCAGTACTTC. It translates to CASSYGQGRGTQYF.

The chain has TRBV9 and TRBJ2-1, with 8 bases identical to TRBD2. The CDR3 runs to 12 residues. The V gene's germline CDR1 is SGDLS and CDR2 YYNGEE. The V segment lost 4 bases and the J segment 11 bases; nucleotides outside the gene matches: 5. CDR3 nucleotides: TGTGCCAGCAGCACCACTAGCGGAAAGCAGTTCTTC. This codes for CASSTTSGKQFF.

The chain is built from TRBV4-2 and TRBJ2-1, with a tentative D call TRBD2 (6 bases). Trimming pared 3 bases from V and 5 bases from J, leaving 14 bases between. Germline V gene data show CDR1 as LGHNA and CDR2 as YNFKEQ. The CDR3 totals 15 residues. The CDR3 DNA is TGTGCCAGCAGCCAGCCGGGACTTCAAGACAATGAGCAGTTCTTC. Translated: CASSQPGLQDNEQFF.

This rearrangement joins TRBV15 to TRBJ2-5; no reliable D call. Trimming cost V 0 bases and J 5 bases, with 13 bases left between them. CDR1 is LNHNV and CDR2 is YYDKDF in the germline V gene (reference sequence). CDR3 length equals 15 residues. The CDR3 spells CATSRDLGGPETQYF. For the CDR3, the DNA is TGTGCCACCAGCAGAGATTTAGGTGGTCCGGAGACCCAGTACTTC.

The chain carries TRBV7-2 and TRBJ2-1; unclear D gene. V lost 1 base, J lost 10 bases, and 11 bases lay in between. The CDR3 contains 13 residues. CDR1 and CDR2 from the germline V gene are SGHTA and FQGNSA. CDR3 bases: TGTGCCAGCAGCTTAGAGCACGGGCGGGAGCAGTTCTTC. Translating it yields CASSLEHGREQFF. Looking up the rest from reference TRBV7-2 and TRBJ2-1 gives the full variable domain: GAGVSQSPSNKVTEKGKDVELRCDPISGHTALYWYRQSLGQGLEFLIYFQGNSAPDKSGLPSDRFSAERTGGSVSTLTIQRTQQEDSAVYLCASSLEHGREQFFGPGTRLTVL.

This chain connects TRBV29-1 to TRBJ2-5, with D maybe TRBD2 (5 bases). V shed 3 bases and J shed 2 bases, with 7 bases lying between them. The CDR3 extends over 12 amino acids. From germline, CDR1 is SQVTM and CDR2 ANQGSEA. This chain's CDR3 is CSVDKRQETQYF. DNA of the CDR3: TGCAGCGTTGATAAGCGGCAAGAGACCCAGTACTTC.

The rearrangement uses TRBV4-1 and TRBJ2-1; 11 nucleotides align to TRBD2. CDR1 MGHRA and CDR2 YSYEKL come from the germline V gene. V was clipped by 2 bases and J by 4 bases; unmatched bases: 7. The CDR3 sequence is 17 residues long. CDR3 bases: TGCGCCAGCAGCCAACCTCCGGGACTAGCGGAATACAATGAGCAGTTCTTC. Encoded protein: CASSQPPGLAEYNEQFF.

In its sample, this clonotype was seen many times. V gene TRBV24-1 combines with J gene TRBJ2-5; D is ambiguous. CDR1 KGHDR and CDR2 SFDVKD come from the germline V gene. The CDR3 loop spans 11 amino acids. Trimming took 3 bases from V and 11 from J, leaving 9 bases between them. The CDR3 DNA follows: TGTGCCACCAGTGATGGGGAAGAGCAGTACTTC. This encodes CATSDGEEQYF.

The CDR3 nucleotides read TGTGCCAGCAGCGTTGGTACCGGGACCGTAACTGCCTATGGCTACACCTTC. It is translated as CASSVGTGTVTAYGYTF. The chain joins TRBV9 to TRBJ1-2, with a possible D match to TRBD1 (5 bases). Germline V gene sequence: CDR1 SGDLS, CDR2 YYNGEE. CDR3 length: 17 amino acids. V lost 2 bases to trimming and J lost 4 bases, with 21 bases between them. The full variable domain, its missing parts supplied by reference TRBV9 and TRBJ1-2, is DSGVTQTPKHLITATGQRVTLRCSPRSGDLSVYWYQQSLDQGLQFLIQYYNGEERAKGNILERFSAQQFPDLHSELNLSSLELGDSALYFCASSVGTGTVTAYGYTFGSGTRLTVV.

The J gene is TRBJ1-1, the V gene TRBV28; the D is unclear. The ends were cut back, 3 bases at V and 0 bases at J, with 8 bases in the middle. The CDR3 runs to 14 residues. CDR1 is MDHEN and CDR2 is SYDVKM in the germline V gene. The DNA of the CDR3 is TGTGCCAGCAGTTTGACCCAGATGAACACTGAAGCTTTCTTT. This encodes CASSLTQMNTEAFF.

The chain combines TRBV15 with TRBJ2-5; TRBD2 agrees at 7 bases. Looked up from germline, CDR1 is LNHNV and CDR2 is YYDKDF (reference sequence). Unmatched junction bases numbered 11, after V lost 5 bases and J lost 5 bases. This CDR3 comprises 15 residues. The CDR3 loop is CATSGRDPWAETQYF. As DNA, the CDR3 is TGTGCCACCAGCGGGAGGGACCCCTGGGCTGAGACCCAGTACTTC.

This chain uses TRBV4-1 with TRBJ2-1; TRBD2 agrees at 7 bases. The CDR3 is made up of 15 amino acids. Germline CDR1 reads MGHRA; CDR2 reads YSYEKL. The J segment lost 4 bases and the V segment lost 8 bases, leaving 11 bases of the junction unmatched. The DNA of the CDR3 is TGCGCCAGCGGCCCAGGGAGGGGCATGTACAATGAGCAGTTCTTC. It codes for CASGPGRGMYNEQFF.

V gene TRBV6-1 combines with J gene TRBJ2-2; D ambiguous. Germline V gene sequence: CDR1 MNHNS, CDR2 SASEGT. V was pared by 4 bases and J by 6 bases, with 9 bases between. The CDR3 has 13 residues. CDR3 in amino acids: CASSAPGAGELFF. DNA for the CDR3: TGTGCCAGCAGTGCTCCAGGTGCCGGGGAGCTGTTTTTT.

The CDR3 loop is CSARVAGGNEQFF. The CDR3 DNA is TGCAGTGCTAGAGTTGCGGGAGGGAATGAGCAGTTCTTC. The chain combines TRBV20-1 with TRBJ2-1, with TRBD2 matching over 9 bases. J gave up 7 bases and V 1 base, and 2 bases lay outside the gene matches. The CDR3 has 13 residues. In germline, CDR1 is DFQATT, CDR2 SNEGSKA (reference sequence).

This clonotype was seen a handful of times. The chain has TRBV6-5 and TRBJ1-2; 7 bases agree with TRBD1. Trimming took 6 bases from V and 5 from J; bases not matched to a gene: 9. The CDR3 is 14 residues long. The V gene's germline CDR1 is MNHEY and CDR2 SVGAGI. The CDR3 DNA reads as TGTGCCAGCAGCCTTACAGGGGAATGGTATGGCTACACCTTC. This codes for CASSLTGEWYGYTF.

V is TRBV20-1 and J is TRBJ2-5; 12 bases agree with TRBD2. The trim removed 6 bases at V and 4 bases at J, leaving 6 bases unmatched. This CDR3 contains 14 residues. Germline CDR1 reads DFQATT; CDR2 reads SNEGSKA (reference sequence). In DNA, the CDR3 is TGCAGTGCGACCCCTAGCGGGAGGGGAGAGACCCAGTACTTC. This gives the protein CSATPSGRGETQYF.

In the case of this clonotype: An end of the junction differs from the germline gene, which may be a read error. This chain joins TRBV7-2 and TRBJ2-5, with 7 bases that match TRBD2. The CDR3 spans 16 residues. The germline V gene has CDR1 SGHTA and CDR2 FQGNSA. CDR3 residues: CASRLGFGGREETQYF. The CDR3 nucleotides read TGTGCCAGCCGCTTAGGATTTGGGGGGAGGGAAGAGACCCAGTACTTC.

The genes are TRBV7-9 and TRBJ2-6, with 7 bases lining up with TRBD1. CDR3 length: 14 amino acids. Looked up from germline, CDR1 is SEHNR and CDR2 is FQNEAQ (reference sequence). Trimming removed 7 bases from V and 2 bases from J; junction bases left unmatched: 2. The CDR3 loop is CASNDRAGANVLTF. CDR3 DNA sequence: TGTGCCAGCAACGACAGGGCTGGGGCCAACGTCCTGACTTTC.

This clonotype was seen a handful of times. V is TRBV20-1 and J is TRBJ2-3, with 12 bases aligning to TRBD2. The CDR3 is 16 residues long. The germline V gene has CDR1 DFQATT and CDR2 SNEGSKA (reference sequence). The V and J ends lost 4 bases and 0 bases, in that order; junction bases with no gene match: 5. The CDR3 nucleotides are TGCAGTGCTATTACGACTAGCGGGAGTAGCACAGATACGCAGTATTTT. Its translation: CSAITTSGSSTDTQYF.

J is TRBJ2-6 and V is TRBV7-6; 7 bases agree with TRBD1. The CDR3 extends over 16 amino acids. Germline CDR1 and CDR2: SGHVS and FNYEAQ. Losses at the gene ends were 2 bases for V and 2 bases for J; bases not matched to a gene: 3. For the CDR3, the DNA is TGTGCCAGCAGCTTAAATCAGGGGGCTGGGGCCAACGTCCTGACTTTC. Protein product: CASSLNQGAGANVLTF.

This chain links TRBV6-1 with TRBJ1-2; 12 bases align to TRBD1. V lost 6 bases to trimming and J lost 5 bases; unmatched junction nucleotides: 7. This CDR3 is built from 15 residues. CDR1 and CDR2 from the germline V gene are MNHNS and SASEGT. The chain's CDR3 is CASRSGTGGAYGYTF. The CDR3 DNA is TGTGCCAGCAGGTCCGGGACAGGGGGCGCGTATGGCTACACCTTC.

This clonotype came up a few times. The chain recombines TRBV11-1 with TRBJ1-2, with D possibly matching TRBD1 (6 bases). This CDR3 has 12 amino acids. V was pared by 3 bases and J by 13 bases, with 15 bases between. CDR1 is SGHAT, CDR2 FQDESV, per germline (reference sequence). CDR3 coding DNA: TGTGCCAGCAGCTTCAGGGGAGGCCAGTCCACCTTC. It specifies CASSFRGGQSTF.

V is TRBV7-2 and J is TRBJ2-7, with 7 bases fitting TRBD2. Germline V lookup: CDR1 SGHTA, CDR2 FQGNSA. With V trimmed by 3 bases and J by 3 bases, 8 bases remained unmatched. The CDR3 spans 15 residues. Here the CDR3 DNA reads TGTGCCAGCAGCTTCGCCGGCGGGAGTTTCTACGAGCAGTACTTC. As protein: CASSFAGGSFYEQYF.

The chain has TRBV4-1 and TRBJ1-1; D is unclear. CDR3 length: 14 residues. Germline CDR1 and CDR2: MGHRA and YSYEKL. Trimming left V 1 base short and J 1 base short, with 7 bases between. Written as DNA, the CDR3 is TGCGCCAGCAGCCAAGTTTACGGGAACACTGAAGCTTTCTTT. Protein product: CASSQVYGNTEAFF.

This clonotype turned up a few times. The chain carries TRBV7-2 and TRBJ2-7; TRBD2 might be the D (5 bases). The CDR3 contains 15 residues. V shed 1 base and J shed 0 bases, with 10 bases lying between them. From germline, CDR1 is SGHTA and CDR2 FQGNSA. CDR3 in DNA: TGTGCCAGCAGCTTAGAAGCTAGCCGCTCCTACGAGCAGTACTTC. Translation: CASSLEASRSYEQYF. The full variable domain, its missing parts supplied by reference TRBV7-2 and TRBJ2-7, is GAGVSQSPSNKVTEKGKDVELRCDPISGHTALYWYRQSLGQGLEFLIYFQGNSAPDKSGLPSDRFSAERTGGSVSTLTIQRTQQEDSAVYLCASSLEASRSYEQYFGPGTRLTVT.

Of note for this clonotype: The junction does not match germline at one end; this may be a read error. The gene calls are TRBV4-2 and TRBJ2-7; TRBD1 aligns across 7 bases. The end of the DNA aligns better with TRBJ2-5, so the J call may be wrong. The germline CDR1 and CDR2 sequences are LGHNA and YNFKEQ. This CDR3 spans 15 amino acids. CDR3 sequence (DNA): TGTGCCAGCAACCAAGCGACAGGGCGGCGCGAGACCCAGTACTTC. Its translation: CASNQATGRRETQYF.

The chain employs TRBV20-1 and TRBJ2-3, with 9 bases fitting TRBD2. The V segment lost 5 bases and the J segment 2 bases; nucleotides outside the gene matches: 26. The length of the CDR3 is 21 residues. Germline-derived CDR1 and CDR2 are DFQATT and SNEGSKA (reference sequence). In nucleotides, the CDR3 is TGCAGTGCTCAACGCCCTTTAGCGGGAGTCAGCAGGCGCCCCAACACAGATACGCAGTATTTT. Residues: CSAQRPLAGVSRRPNTDTQYF.

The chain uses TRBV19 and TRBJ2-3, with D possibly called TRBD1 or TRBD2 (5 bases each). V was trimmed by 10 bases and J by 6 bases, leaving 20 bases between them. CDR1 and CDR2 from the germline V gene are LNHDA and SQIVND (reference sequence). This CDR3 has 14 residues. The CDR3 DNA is TGTGCCACCCTGCCAGCGGAGACAGCCGATACGCAGTATTTT. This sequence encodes CATLPAETADTQYF.